The 30 T cell receptor beta chains below were found in one sample sequenced in a study of CD8 T cells in ankylosing spondylitis. Study conclusions and caveats: The study identified a TCR beta motif of under ten highly homologous variants that appeared characteristic of ankylosing spondylitis blood.

These receptors' targets are unknown. In TCRdb, the 5' RACE reads were re-called with MiXCR into one record per CDR3 protein. The sample contains about 800,000 distinct CDR3 sequences, around 11% of which appear only once. The source material was blood, either unsorted or a sorted T cell fraction (not recorded which). The origin of the receptors is a male donor with ankylosing spondylitis.

The chain is built from TRBV9 and TRBJ2-6, with D unresolved. V was pared by 4 bases and J by 0 bases, with 8 bases between. From germline, CDR1 is SGDLS and CDR2 YYNGEE. The CDR3 extends over 15 amino acids. The CDR3 DNA reads TGTGCCAGCAGCATCCCTCTCTCTGGGGCCAACGTCCTGACTTTC. This gives the protein CASSIPLSGANVLTF.

This clonotype was seen only a few times. This chain joins TRBV29-1 and TRBJ1-2; 7 bases are shared with TRBD1. The CDR3 runs to 14 residues. After removal of 2 bases from V and 4 bases from J, the junction contained 7 bases not matched to a gene. Germline V CDR1 and CDR2: SQVTM, ANQGSEA. The CDR3 bases are TGCAGCGTTGAAATGGGCAGGGGGGTCTATGGCTACACCTTC. Amino acids: CSVEMGRGVYGYTF.

The CDR3 sequence is CAINSGLNTEAFF. CDR3 sequence (DNA): TGTGCCATCAATTCGGGGCTGAACACTGAAGCTTTCTTT. V and J are TRBV10-3 and TRBJ1-1, with D tentatively TRBD1 (5 bases). Germline lookup yields CDR1 ENHRY and CDR2 SYGVKD. V lost 7 bases and J lost 0, with 9 bases in between. CDR3 size: 13 residues.

This clonotype was seen more than once but under ten times. The V and J genes are TRBV20-1 and TRBJ2-1; the D is unclear. Germline V gene lookup returns CDR1 DFQATT and CDR2 SNEGSKA (reference sequence). Deletions cut 0 bases from V and 2 bases from J, with 14 bases between. The CDR3 totals 16 residues. CDR3 region: CSARDGAAQAYNEQFF. CDR3 coding DNA: TGCAGTGCTAGAGATGGTGCAGCGCAGGCCTACAATGAGCAGTTCTTC.

This clonotype was observed a few times. The genes are TRBV20-1 and TRBJ2-2; 12 nucleotides align to TRBD2. The CDR3 length is 17 residues. Germline CDR1 DFQATT, CDR2 SNEGSKA (reference sequence). V was pared by 0 bases and J by 6 bases, with 8 bases of the junction left unmatched. The CDR3 DNA is TGCAGTGCTAGAGATTGGGCTAGCGGGAGGGCAGCCGGGGAGCTGTTTTTT. Translated: CSARDWASGRAAGELFF.

This clonotype has at least ten counts. J is TRBJ1-2 and V is TRBV7-8, with unresolved D. Germline CDR1 and CDR2: SGHVS and FQNEAQ. Trimming took off 1 base at V and 7 bases at J, with 13 bases between the two ends. The CDR3 runs to 14 residues. The CDR3: CASSLVGLVSGYTF. In DNA form, the CDR3 reads TGTGCCAGCAGCTTAGTAGGGCTTGTCAGTGGCTACACCTTC.

V usage is TRBV20-1 and J usage is TRBJ2-7; 7 nucleotides align to TRBD1. The V gene's germline CDR1 is DFQATT and CDR2 SNEGSKA (reference sequence). The junction had 4 bases not matched to a gene; V was cut back by 6 bases and J by 2 bases. The CDR3 loop spans 12 amino acids. Written as DNA, the CDR3 is TGCAGTGCCGACAGGGCGACCTACGAGCAGTACTTC. Protein sequence: CSADRATYEQYF.

V is TRBV4-2 and J is TRBJ2-5; D may be TRBD1 (6 bases). Trimming left V 0 bases short and J 2 bases short, with 10 bases between. CDR1 LGHNA and CDR2 YNFKEQ come from the germline V gene. This CDR3 is 15 amino acids long. This CDR3 is CASSQDRTVQETQYF. The CDR3 nucleotides are TGTGCCAGCAGCCAAGATAGGACAGTACAAGAGACCCAGTACTTC.

This clonotype was seen a single time. V and J are TRBV6-5 and TRBJ1-2; 9 nucleotides agree with TRBD1. Unmatched junction bases numbered 6, after V lost 2 bases and J lost 5 bases. Per the germline V gene, CDR1 is MNHEY and CDR2 is SVGAGI. The CDR3 has 15 residues. Here the CDR3 reads CASSYGGQGGYGYTF. Written as DNA, the CDR3 is TGTGCCAGCAGTTACGGGGGACAGGGAGGGTATGGCTACACCTTC.

This clonotype was recorded many times. This sequence joins TRBV19 and TRBJ2-5, with 9 positions matching TRBD1. CDR1 is LNHDA and CDR2 is SQIVND in the germline V gene (reference sequence). The CDR3 is made up of 13 amino acids. J lost 2 bases, V lost 9 bases, and 4 bases had no gene match. This chain's CDR3 is CASSDRGQETQYF. CDR3 sequence (DNA): TGTGCCAGCAGCGACAGGGGGCAAGAGACCCAGTACTTC.

This clonotype has ten or more counts. The chain joins TRBV28 to TRBJ2-4; 8 bases map to TRBD1. Per the germline V gene, CDR1 is MDHEN and CDR2 is SYDVKM. V gave up 6 bases and J gave up 8 bases; unmatched junction bases: 6. CDR3 length: 13 residues. The CDR3 DNA sequence: TGTGCCAGCAGATGGACAGGGACGGACATTCAGTACTTC. It yields the protein CASRWTGTDIQYF.

This clonotype has a handful of counts. The V and J genes are TRBV5-1 and TRBJ1-5; D not certain. This CDR3 spans 13 amino acids. The V end lost 4 bases, the J end lost 5 bases, and 10 bases lay between the germline ends. Germline CDR1 SGHRS, CDR2 YFSETQ. CDR3 sequence reads: CASSRAPDQPQHF. CDR3 nucleotides: TGCGCCAGCAGCCGCGCCCCGGATCAGCCCCAGCATTTT.

The V and J genes are TRBV2 and TRBJ1-2; D remains unclear. CDR1 is SNHLY, CDR2 FYNNEI, per germline. Trimming pared 2 bases from V and 8 bases from J, leaving 15 bases between. The CDR3 consists of 14 residues. CDR3 DNA: TGTGCCAGCAGTGAACGGTACAGATCCGAAGGCTACACCTTC. As protein: CASSERYRSEGYTF.

The chain links TRBV6-1 to TRBJ2-5, with unresolved D. CDR1 and CDR2 from the germline V gene are MNHNS and SASEGT. The CDR3 runs to 14 residues. V lost 7 bases and J lost 1, with 13 bases in between. CDR3 residues: CASTKLQVQETQYF. The CDR3 DNA follows: TGTGCCAGCACCAAGCTCCAGGTCCAAGAGACCCAGTACTTC.

The chain joins TRBV15 to TRBJ1-6; D unresolved. CDR3 length: 15 amino acids. V lost 0 bases and J 7 bases, leaving 10 bases between the germline ends. CDR1 and CDR2 from the germline V gene are LNHNV and YYDKDF (reference sequence). The CDR3 coding sequence is TGTGCCACCAGCAGAGAAGGGTTCGGAAATTCACCCCTCCACTTT. It encodes CATSREGFGNSPLHF.

This clonotype was counted ten times or more. The chain uses TRBV15 and TRBJ2-7; D possibly matches TRBD1 or TRBD2 (6 bases each). The CDR3 is 14 amino acids. V was pared by 3 bases and J by 2 bases, with 11 bases between. Germline-derived CDR1 and CDR2 are LNHNV and YYDKDF (reference sequence). CDR3 amino acids: CATSRGGQTYEQYF. In nucleotides, the CDR3 is TGTGCCACCAGCAGGGGAGGACAGACCTACGAGCAGTACTTC.

This clonotype was observed at least ten times. The germline gene is not matched at one end of the junction; a read error may be the cause. This chain connects TRBV29-1 to TRBJ2-1; no clear D. This CDR3 is 11 amino acids long. CDR1 and CDR2 from the germline V gene are SQVTM and ANQGSEA. The CDR3 nucleotides are TGCAGCGTTGGTCAATACAGTGAGCAGTTCTTC. Its protein is CSVGQYSEQFF.

The chain is built from TRBV20-1 and TRBJ2-1; D is perhaps TRBD1 or TRBD2 (5 bases each). CDR1 and CDR2 (germline): DFQATT, SNEGSKA (reference sequence). This CDR3 comprises 13 residues. Trimming cost V 3 bases and J 5 bases, with 11 bases left between them. Here the CDR3 reads CSASVGANNEQFF. In DNA, the CDR3 is TGCAGTGCTAGTGTCGGGGCAAACAATGAGCAGTTCTTC.

This clonotype has just a few counts. The chain has TRBV7-2 and TRBJ2-7; TRBD1 matches 7 bases. There are 15 residues in the CDR3. In germline, CDR1 is SGHTA, CDR2 FQGNSA. The V segment lost 5 bases and the J segment 7 bases; nucleotides outside the gene matches: 14. This CDR3 is CASSPIRTGGGEQYF. The CDR3 DNA reads as TGTGCCAGCAGCCCTATCAGGACAGGAGGTGGGGAGCAGTACTTC. Full variable domain (outside the CDR3, taken from reference TRBV7-2 and TRBJ2-7): GAGVSQSPSNKVTEKGKDVELRCDPISGHTALYWYRQSLGQGLEFLIYFQGNSAPDKSGLPSDRFSAERTGGSVSTLTIQRTQQEDSAVYLCASSPIRTGGGEQYFGPGTRLTVT.

The DNA for the CDR3 is TGTGCCAGCAGCCATGGGCGAAACCACAGGGTTGGTTACACTGAAGCTTTCTTT. Encoded protein: CASSHGRNHRVGYTEAFF. The V and J genes are TRBV4-2 and TRBJ1-1; D is perhaps TRBD1 (6 bases). Between the trimmed V and J ends, which lost 3 bases and 3 bases, there was a span of 23 bases. The CDR3 contains 18 residues. Germline CDR1 reads LGHNA; CDR2 reads YNFKEQ.

The chain couples TRBV11-2 to TRBJ2-7; 11 positions agree with TRBD2. CDR1 and CDR2 from the germline V gene are SGHAT and FQNNGV. V lost 6 bases and J lost 4; bases outside the gene matches: 14. CDR3 length: 17 residues. As DNA, the CDR3 is TGTGCCAGCAGGCCCCCGAGACTAGCGGGGTTTCCGTACGAGCAGTACTTC. Translation: CASRPPRLAGFPYEQYF.

This clonotype showed up just a few times. The chain couples TRBV20-1 to TRBJ2-4; D is ambiguous. Germline values: CDR1 DFQATT, CDR2 SNEGSKA (reference sequence). This CDR3 has 12 amino acids. The ends were cut back, 0 bases at V and 7 bases at J, with 7 bases in the middle. The CDR3 nucleotides are TGCAGTGCTAGAGAAAACGGGAACATTCAGTACTTC. As protein: CSARENGNIQYF.

This clonotype was detected ten times or more. The chain is built from TRBV5-1 and TRBJ2-2; 9 nucleotides line up with TRBD1. The CDR3 extends over 15 amino acids. Trimming cost V 0 bases and J 6 bases; bases outside gene matches: 3. Germline V CDR1 and CDR2: SGHRS, YFSETQ. Here the CDR3 reads CASSLGTGDAGELFF. CDR3 nucleotide sequence: TGCGCCAGCAGCTTGGGGACAGGGGATGCCGGGGAGCTGTTTTTT.

V is TRBV27 and J is TRBJ2-6, with D possibly matching TRBD1 (5 bases). V lost 2 bases and J lost 1, with 12 bases in between. CDR1 MNHEY and CDR2 SMNVEV come from the germline V gene (reference sequence). This CDR3 is built from 17 residues. CDR3 DNA sequence: TGTGCCAGCAGTTTACGAGACCCAGGGTCTGGGGCCAACGTCCTGACTTTC. Residues: CASSLRDPGSGANVLTF.

There are a few counts of this clonotype. The V gene is TRBV7-6, the J gene TRBJ1-1; the D gene is possibly TRBD1 (5 bases). The CDR3 is made up of 16 amino acids. Germline assignment: CDR1 SGHVS and CDR2 FNYEAQ. V dropped 8 bases and J dropped 1 base, with 20 bases sitting between them. The CDR3 DNA reads as TGTGCCAGCTCCCGGGGGGTACTCGGGGGGAACACTGAAGCTTTCTTT. Translated: CASSRGVLGGNTEAFF.

This clonotype was seen repeatedly, ten times or more. The gene calls are TRBV29-1 and TRBJ1-5; no definite D call. Trimming removed 1 base at V and 4 bases at J, with 8 bases between. Germline CDR1 is SQVTM and CDR2 is ANQGSEA. The CDR3 runs 13 residues. The CDR3: CSVEVSGNQPQHF. The CDR3 nucleotides read TGCAGCGTTGAAGTGTCGGGAAATCAGCCCCAGCATTTT. Full variable domain (rest looked up from reference TRBV29-1 and TRBJ1-5): SAVISQKPSRDICQRGTSLTIQCQVDSQVTMMFWYRQQPGQSLTLIATANQGSEATYESGFVIDKFPISRPNLTFSTLTVSNMSPEDSSIYLCSVEVSGNQPQHFGDGTRLSIL.

The chain recombines TRBV28 with TRBJ2-6; D is possibly TRBD1 or TRBD2 (6 bases each). This CDR3 spans 16 amino acids. The germline V gene has CDR1 MDHEN and CDR2 SYDVKM. The V end lost 7 bases, the J end lost 2 bases, and 15 bases lay between the germline ends. This CDR3 is CASTRGGTAGANVLTF. The CDR3 bases are TGTGCCAGCACCCGAGGGGGGACTGCTGGGGCCAACGTCCTGACTTTC.

This clonotype has just a few counts. V and J are TRBV23-1 and TRBJ2-1, with a weak D call TRBD2 (5 bases). Being an ORF, TRBV23-1 has a function that is uncertain. CDR3 length: 9 amino acids. The CDR3 DNA reads TGCGCAGAAGGACTTGAGCAGTTCTTC. Amino acid sequence: CAEGLEQFF.

This clonotype was recorded at least ten times. The chain couples TRBV6-2 or TRBV6-3 to TRBJ1-2; D ambiguous. Germline lookup yields CDR1 MNHEY and CDR2 SVGEGT. The CDR3 consists of 12 residues. V dropped 6 bases and J dropped 0 bases, with 5 bases sitting between them. Here the CDR3 reads CASSGTNYGYTF. The CDR3 DNA reads TGTGCCAGCAGCGGGACTAACTATGGCTACACCTTC.

This clonotype was recorded at least ten times. The chain uses TRBV7-2 and TRBJ2-1; D is unclear. From germline, CDR1 is SGHTA and CDR2 FQGNSA. The CDR3 is made up of 15 amino acids. V lost 5 bases and J lost 0, with 11 bases in between. CDR3 bases: TGTGCCAGCAGCGTTAGCAGTTCCTCCTACAATGAGCAGTTCTTC. It is translated as CASSVSSSSYNEQFF.